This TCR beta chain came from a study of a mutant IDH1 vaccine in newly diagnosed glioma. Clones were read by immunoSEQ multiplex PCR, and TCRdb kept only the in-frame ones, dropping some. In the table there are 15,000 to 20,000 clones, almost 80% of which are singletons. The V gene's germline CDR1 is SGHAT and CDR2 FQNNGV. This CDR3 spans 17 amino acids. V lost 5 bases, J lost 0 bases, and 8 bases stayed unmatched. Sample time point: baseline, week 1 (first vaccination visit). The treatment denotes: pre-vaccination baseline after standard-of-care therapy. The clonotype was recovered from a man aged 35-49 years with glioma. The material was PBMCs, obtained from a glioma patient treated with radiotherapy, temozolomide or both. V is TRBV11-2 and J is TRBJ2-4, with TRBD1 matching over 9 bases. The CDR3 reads CASSPGQGNEAKNIQYF. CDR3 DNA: TGTGCCAGCAGCCCGGGACAGGGAAACGAAGCCAAAAACATTCAGTACTTC.